Listed here are 20 T cell receptor beta chains from one sample, sequenced in a study of cytomegalovirus exposure and HLA in healthy donors. The PCR ran on 60 Vbeta and 13 Jbeta primers. Using immunoSEQ multiplex PCR, the repertoire was profiled, and TCRdb retains in-frame clones only, with some absent. The sample includes about 55,000 clones, 75% to 80% of them seen just once. The sequencing sample was made of PBMCs. The receptors stem from a female donor in good health and CMV-seronegative.

This clone has just one count. The chain has TRBV6-5 and TRBJ2-4; D not certain. Between the trimmed V and J ends, which lost 6 bases and 8 bases, there was a span of 11 bases. The CDR3 contains 12 residues. CDR1 is MNHEY, CDR2 SVGAGI, per germline. The CDR3 loop is CASSLDRDIQYF. In DNA, the CDR3 is TGTGCCAGCAGCCTCGACCGGGACATTCAGTACTTC.

The V call is TRBV11-1, the J call TRBJ1-1, with 7 bases aligning to TRBD1. Per the germline V gene, CDR1 is SGHAT and CDR2 is FQDESV (reference sequence). The CDR3 is made up of 14 amino acids. J lost 0 bases, V lost 6 bases, and 4 bases had no gene match. The CDR3 DNA sequence: TGTGCCAGCAGTCGGGACAGAATGAACACTGAAGCTTTCTTT. It encodes CASSRDRMNTEAFF.

The chain employs TRBV6-1 and TRBJ1-6; no reliable D call. Germline assignment: CDR1 MNHNS and CDR2 SASEGT. The CDR3 contains 14 residues. Trimming removed 6 bases from V and 19 bases from J, with 25 bases in between. CDR3 region: CASSPTWGKRVSHF. The CDR3 DNA follows: TGTGCCAGCAGCCCCACCTGGGGTAAGAGGGTCTCTCACTTT.

Written as DNA, the CDR3 is TGTGCCAGCAGCCCTACTCAACCGATGAACACTGAAGCTTTCTTT. This codes for CASSPTQPMNTEAFF. The gene calls are TRBV7-9 and TRBJ1-1; D remains ambiguous. Germline assignment: CDR1 SEHNR and CDR2 FQNEAQ (reference sequence). The CDR3 has 15 amino acids. Trimming took off 5 bases at V and 0 bases at J, with 13 bases between the two ends.

V is TRBV19 and J is TRBJ1-2; 11 nucleotides agree with TRBD1. From germline, CDR1 is LNHDA and CDR2 SQIVND (reference sequence). J lost 7 bases, V lost 4 bases, and 5 bases had no gene match. This CDR3 is 14 amino acids long. CDR3 nucleotides: TGTGCCAGTAGTACTCGGGACAGGGGGGGTGGCTACACCTTC. This gives the protein CASSTRDRGGGYTF.

The gene calls are TRBV9 and TRBJ1-6, with D perhaps matching TRBD1 (6 bases). The CDR3 covers 15 residues. V dropped 5 bases and J dropped 7 bases, with 16 bases sitting between them. Germline values: CDR1 SGDLS, CDR2 YYNGEE. The CDR3 is CASSEHRDMNSPLHF. CDR3 nucleotides: TGTGCCAGCAGTGAGCACCGGGACATGAATTCACCCCTCCACTTT.

J is TRBJ2-3 and V is TRBV7-3; perhaps TRBD2 as D (5 bases). CDR1 is SGHTA and CDR2 is FQGTGA in the germline V gene. Trimming stripped 4 bases from V and 2 bases from J, with 10 bases between. The CDR3 is made up of 14 amino acids. Here the CDR3 reads CASSSTGFTDTQYF. The CDR3 coding sequence is TGTGCCAGCAGCTCCACGGGGTTCACAGATACGCAGTATTTT.

The table lists this clone with a count of one. The rearrangement uses TRBV28 and TRBJ1-1; no definite D call. This CDR3 spans 14 amino acids. V lost 5 bases and J lost 8, with 18 bases in between. The germline gives CDR1 MDHEN, CDR2 SYDVKM. Written as DNA, the CDR3 is TGTGCCAGCAGTCGCTCCGGGAACCCCTGGGAAGCTTTCTTT. Protein sequence: CASSRSGNPWEAFF.

This clone was detected only a few times. V and J are TRBV5-1 and TRBJ2-6, with D uncertain. Trimming cost V 1 base and J 0 bases, with 11 bases left between them. The CDR3 runs 17 residues. CDR1 is SGHRS and CDR2 is YFSETQ in the germline V gene. CDR3 sequence: CASSLFGRPSGANVLTF. The CDR3 bases are TGCGCCAGCAGCTTGTTTGGCAGGCCCTCTGGGGCCAACGTCCTGACTTTC.

This chain joins TRBV6-1 and TRBJ2-5; 8 bases map to TRBD1. The ends lost 4 bases at V and 5 bases at J; junction bases unmatched: 9. CDR1 MNHNS and CDR2 SASEGT come from the germline V gene. The CDR3 length is 15 residues. CDR3 DNA sequence: TGTGCCAGCAGTGGGCCCGCACAGGGGGTCGAGACCCAGTACTTC. Protein: CASSGPAQGVETQYF.

The V and J genes are TRBV2 and TRBJ1-2; 7 bases agree with TRBD1. J was trimmed by 12 bases and V by 7 bases; bases with no gene match: 14. This CDR3 contains 13 residues. Germline CDR1 reads SNHLY; CDR2 reads FYNNEI. The CDR3 spells CASNLGGDRAHTF. In DNA, the CDR3 is TGTGCCAGCAACCTGGGGGGAGACAGGGCCCACACCTTC.

V and J are TRBV30 and TRBJ2-7; TRBD1 aligns across 10 bases. The ends lost 3 bases at V and 3 bases at J; junction bases unmatched: 2. The CDR3 sequence is 13 residues long. Germline CDR1 and CDR2: GTSNPN and SVGIG (reference sequence). The CDR3 here is CAWRGTGDYEQYF. CDR3 DNA sequence: TGTGCCTGGAGGGGGACAGGGGACTACGAGCAGTACTTC.

This rearrangement joins TRBV5-1 to TRBJ1-6, with D possibly matching TRBD1 (6 bases). CDR1 SGHRS and CDR2 YFSETQ come from the germline V gene. Trimming shortened V by 4 bases and J by 8 bases, and 10 bases separated the two germline ends. The CDR3 has 13 amino acids. This chain's CDR3 is CASSVDSYSPLHF. CDR3 bases: TGCGCCAGCAGCGTGGACAGCTATTCACCCCTCCACTTT.

V and J are TRBV7-9 and TRBJ2-1, with 8 nucleotides matching TRBD2. The V gene end was trimmed by 1 base and the J gene end by 9 bases; junction bases not matched to a gene: 14. The CDR3 consists of 17 residues. Germline values: CDR1 SEHNR, CDR2 FQNEAQ (reference sequence). CDR3 residues: CASSLDGFGRGEGEQFF. The DNA for the CDR3 is TGTGCCAGCAGCTTAGACGGCTTCGGGCGGGGGGAGGGTGAGCAGTTCTTC.

The chain couples TRBV20-1 to TRBJ1-1; D gene unclear. CDR1 is DFQATT and CDR2 is SNEGSKA in the germline V gene (reference sequence). The CDR3 extends over 11 amino acids. V was clipped by 0 bases and J by 3 bases, with 2 bases between them. The CDR3 DNA is TGCAGTGCTAGAGACGACACTGAAGCTTTCTTT. This gives the protein CSARDDTEAFF.

The sample holds one count of this clone. This rearrangement joins TRBV7-2 to TRBJ1-6, with 10 bases matching TRBD1. V lost 5 bases, J lost 6 bases, and 7 bases stayed unmatched. From germline, CDR1 is SGHTA and CDR2 FQGNSA. The CDR3 has 16 amino acids. CDR3 sequence reads: CASSLRTGGGNSPLHF. In DNA form, the CDR3 reads TGTGCCAGCAGCCTTCGGACAGGGGGTGGTAATTCACCCCTCCACTTT.

This rearrangement joins TRBV11-2 to TRBJ2-2; D may be TRBD1 (6 bases). The CDR3 consists of 13 residues. Deletions cut 5 bases from V and 6 bases from J, with 10 bases between. The V gene's germline CDR1 is SGHAT and CDR2 FQNNGV. The CDR3 DNA is TGTGCCAGCAGCACCAGGGGATCCGGGGAGCTGTTTTTT. Its protein product is CASSTRGSGELFF.

The chain is built from TRBV5-6 and TRBJ2-1; D perhaps matches TRBD1 (6 bases). The CDR3 length is 14 residues. V was pared by 6 bases and J by 4 bases, with 14 bases between. CDR1 is SGHDT and CDR2 is YYEEEE in the germline V gene. In DNA, the CDR3 is TGTGCCAGCATCCTACAGGGCACGTACAATGAGCAGTTCTTC. Translation: CASILQGTYNEQFF.

This chain joins TRBV6-6 and TRBJ1-2; 10 bases map to TRBD1. CDR1 MNHNY and CDR2 SVGAGI come from the germline V gene (reference sequence). V shed 6 bases, J shed 6 bases, and the junction held 4 bases outside the gene matches. The CDR3 is 13 amino acids. Here the CDR3 DNA reads TGTGCCAGCAGATACGGGACAGGGGATGGCTACACCTTC. Protein: CASRYGTGDGYTF.

This clone appeared a few times. The chain recombines TRBV4-1 with TRBJ2-7; D ambiguous. Trimming took off 0 bases at V and 4 bases at J, with 10 bases between the two ends. This CDR3 spans 14 amino acids. Germline V CDR1 and CDR2: MGHRA, YSYEKL. In DNA, the CDR3 is TGCGCCAGCAGCCAAGAATGGCAGTCTTACGAGCAGTACTTC. It codes for CASSQEWQSYEQYF.